This T cell receptor (beta chain) is from a study of regulatory T cells in long-lasting Graves disease. The V gene lost 3 bases and the J gene lost 0 bases, with 6 bases spanning the gap. The CDR3 spans 15 residues. TCR beta libraries were built with iRepertoire HTBI primers and Arm-PCR of CDR3 regions. TCRdb processed the multiplex PCR reads anew with MiXCR; each CDR3 protein has one entry. This table holds about 430,000 distinct CDR3 sequences, 14% to 15% found once. The time point is: newly diagnosed GD, antithyroid drugs for less than 3 months. The TCR library was made from RNA extracted from PBMCs. This clonotype came up many times. This sample also belongs to another study, concerning T cells in Graves' hyperthyroidism and ophthalmopathy.

The rearrangement uses TRBV12-3 or TRBV12-4 and TRBJ2-6; tentative D call: TRBD1 (6 bases). The sample here was peripheral blood mononuclear cells (PBMCs), taken at new diagnosis, from a patient treated with antithyroid drugs. This receptor was identified in a woman aged 40 to 49 with Graves disease. The CDR3 is CASSLDSSGANVLTF. The DNA of the CDR3 is TGTGCCAGCAGTTTGGACAGCTCTGGGGCCAACGTCCTGACTTTC.